This TCR beta chain was sequenced during a study of cytomegalovirus exposure and HLA in healthy donors. PCR employed 60 Vbeta and 13 Jbeta primers. TCRdb's copy holds only in-frame clones and misses some; the assay was immunoSEQ multiplex PCR. The sample lists about 160,000 clones, roughly 72% occurring once. Regarding this clone: Antigen: not known.

Trimming cost V 2 bases and J 6 bases; bases outside gene matches: 4. CDR1 and CDR2 (germline): SGHNT, YYREEE (reference sequence). The CDR3 covers 14 residues. General study findings and limits: Donors were assumed by presence/absence analyses to have roughly uniform sequencing depth. Immune exposure data for these donors was limited to CMV serostatus. Most of the TCR beta V segments (in an earlier analysis) were productive either about 87% or about 30% of the time.

The TCR sequence derives from a man between 40 and 49 years old in good health and CMV-seronegative. The sample comprised PBMCs. This sequence joins TRBV5-4 and TRBJ1-4, with 7 bases identical to TRBD1. The CDR3 nucleotides read TGTGCCAGCAGCTTCGGGACAGAAGATGAAAAACTGTTTTTT. Translation: CASSFGTEDEKLFF.